The 21 T cell receptor beta chains below were found in one sample sequenced in a study of metastatic and nonmetastatic thyroid tumors. Patients had received no treatment of any kind before thyroid surgery. TCRdb re-called clones from the PCR reads using MiXCR. The sample has 7,000 to 9,500 clones, approximately 22% seen once. The sequenced sample was adjacent normal tissue. All receptors derive from a female donor with papillary thyroid cancer or a benign thyroid nodule (not recorded which). Some clones in this sample may be carry-over from other donors' samples.

The chain couples TRBV5-1 to TRBJ1-5, with D unclear. The V gene lost 0 bases and the J gene lost 3 bases, with 10 bases spanning the gap. There are 15 residues in the CDR3. From germline, CDR1 is SGHRS and CDR2 YFSETQ. CDR3 in DNA: TGCGCCAGCAGCTTGGTAGGGAACAACAATCAGCCCCAGCATTTT. Amino acids: CASSLVGNNNQPQHF.

This clone was picked up many times. The chain uses TRBV7-2 and TRBJ1-2; TRBD1 might be the D (5 bases). CDR3 length equals 13 residues. Germline CDR1 is SGHTA and CDR2 is FQGNSA. Trimming took off 2 bases at V and 4 bases at J, with 8 bases between the two ends. The CDR3 bases are TGTGCCAGCAGCTTACAGGGATCCTATGGCTACACCTTC. This translates into CASSLQGSYGYTF.

This chain joins TRBV20-1 and TRBJ2-7; the match to TRBD1 covers 7 bases. Germline trimming cut 3 bases from V and 2 bases from J; bases unmatched to any gene: 10. Per the germline V gene, CDR1 is DFQATT and CDR2 is SNEGSKA (reference sequence). The CDR3 extends over 15 amino acids. The CDR3 reads CSARGPTGRAYEQYF. CDR3 DNA: TGCAGTGCTAGGGGCCCGACAGGGCGAGCCTACGAGCAGTACTTC.

This clone was found a few times. The chain recombines TRBV10-3 with TRBJ2-1, with D possibly matching TRBD1 (6 bases). V dropped 3 bases and J dropped 1 base, with 16 bases sitting between them. Germline lookup yields CDR1 ENHRY and CDR2 SYGVKD. The CDR3 runs 17 residues. The DNA for the CDR3 is TGTGCCATCAGTGAAGGTAGCGAGGGGGTATCCTACAATGAGCAGTTCTTC. Protein: CAISEGSEGVSYNEQFF.

To note about this clone: Germline and junction disagree at one end, which may indicate a read error. The gene calls are TRBV11-1 and TRBJ2-2, with 9 bases matching TRBD2. This CDR3 is 16 amino acids long. CDR1 is SGHAT, CDR2 FQDESV, per germline (reference sequence). CDR3 nucleotide sequence: TGTGTCAACAGCTTATTGTCTAGCGGGAACACCGGGGAGCCGTTTTTT. It specifies CVNSLLSSGNTGEPFF. The full variable domain, with the rest looked up from reference TRBV11-1 and TRBJ2-2, is EAEVAQSPRYKITEKSQAVAFWCDPISGHATLYWYRQILGQGPELLVQFQDESVVDDSQLPKDRFSAERLKGVDSTLKIQPAELGDSAMYLCVNSLLSSGNTGEPFFGEGSRLTVL.

In its sample, this clone was seen many times. V is TRBV9 and J is TRBJ2-7; D is possibly TRBD1 or TRBD2 (5 bases each). This CDR3 is 16 amino acids long. Germline-derived CDR1 and CDR2 are SGDLS and YYNGEE. Trimming took 3 bases from V and 5 from J, leaving 21 bases between them. CDR3 in amino acids: CASSAKTSGTQNEQYF. CDR3 coding DNA: TGTGCCAGCAGCGCAAAAACTTCCGGGACCCAAAACGAGCAGTACTTC.

This chain joins TRBV3-1 and TRBJ1-6, with TRBD1 matching over 11 bases. V gave up 5 bases and J gave up 9 bases; unmatched junction bases: 9. The CDR3 is made up of 16 amino acids. From germline, CDR1 is LGHDT and CDR2 YNNKEL (reference sequence). The CDR3: CASSYQSGTGGSPLHF. CDR3 nucleotides: TGTGCCAGCAGCTACCAATCCGGGACAGGGGGTTCACCCCTCCACTTT.

This clone has a count of ten or more. In the same sample, other DNA sequences code for this CDR3. V is TRBV5-6 and J is TRBJ2-2; D remains ambiguous. This CDR3 is built from 15 residues. V lost 0 bases and J lost 5, with 11 bases in between. The germline gives CDR1 SGHDT, CDR2 YYEEEE. The CDR3, as DNA: TGTGCCAGCAGCTTGGAGCCTATATTGACCGGGGAGCTGTTTTTT. Translated, it gives CASSLEPILTGELFF. Complete variable domain (other parts from reference TRBV5-6 and TRBJ2-2): DAGVTQSPTHLIKTRGQQVTLRCSPKSGHDTVSWYQQALGQGPQFIFQYYEEEERQRGNFPDRFSGHQFPNYSSELNVNALLLGDSALYLCASSLEPILTGELFFGEGSRLTVL.

As regards this clone: Germline and junction disagree at one end, which may indicate a read error. Other nucleotide sequences from this sample produce the same CDR3. The gene calls are TRBV7-9 and TRBJ1-1; 7 bases map to TRBD1. Germline assignment: CDR1 SEHNR and CDR2 FQNEAQ (reference sequence). The CDR3 loop spans 14 amino acids. The CDR3: CASSERDSRPEAFF. The DNA for the CDR3 is TGTGCCAGCAGCGAAAGGGACAGTAGGCCTGAAGCTTTTTTT.

This clone was detected ten times or more. The chain is built from TRBV7-8 and TRBJ2-5; 9 bases map to TRBD2. Germline V lookup: CDR1 SGHVS, CDR2 FQNEAQ. J lost 4 bases, V lost 1 base, and 1 base had no gene match. The CDR3 totals 14 residues. CDR3 sequence (DNA): TGTGCCAGCAGCTTAGAACTAGCGGGAGAGACCCAGTACTTC. Its protein is CASSLELAGETQYF. The full variable domain, with the rest looked up from reference TRBV7-8 and TRBJ2-5, is GAGVSQSPRYKVAKRGQDVALRCDPISGHVSLFWYQQALGQGPEFLTYFQNEAQLDKSGLPSDRFFAERPEGSVSTLKIQRTQQEDSAVYLCASSLELAGETQYFGPGTRLLVL.

This clone was seen repeatedly, ten times or more. A read error is possible here, since a much larger clone lies one base away. This chain joins TRBV28 and TRBJ2-3, with 12 bases aligning to TRBD2. This CDR3 contains 19 residues. J lost 4 bases, V lost 4 bases, and 15 bases had no gene match. From germline, CDR1 is MDHEN and CDR2 SYDVKM. CDR3 in DNA: TGTGCCAGCAGTTCCCTCAGCCTGACTAGCGGGAGCGCTGCAGATACGCAGTATTTT. Amino acids: CASSSLSLTSGSAADTQYF. The variable domain in full, with the rest retrieved from reference TRBV28 and TRBJ2-3, is DVKVTQSSRYLVKRTGEKVFLECVQDMDHENMFWYRQDPGLGLRLIYFSYDVKMKEKGDIPEGYSVSREKKERFSLILESASTNQTSMYLCASSSLSLTSGSAADTQYFGPGTRLTVL.

This clone was recorded many times. A clone one base away is much larger, so this may be a read error. The chain joins TRBV5-1 to TRBJ2-1, with 10 bases identical to TRBD2. V was pared by 4 bases and J by 6 bases, with 4 bases of the junction left unmatched. Germline assignment: CDR1 SGHRS and CDR2 YFSETQ. This CDR3 region has 14 residues. CDR3 amino acids: CASSALAGSNEQFF. The CDR3, as DNA: TGCGCCAGCAGCGCACTAGCGGGGAGCAATGAGCAGTTCTTC.

This clone is medium-sized within its sample. This chain connects TRBV27 to TRBJ2-7; no clear D. This CDR3 spans 14 amino acids. Germline V gene sequence: CDR1 MNHEY, CDR2 SMNVEV (reference sequence). Between the trimmed V and J ends, which lost 7 bases and 0 bases, there was a span of 13 bases. The CDR3 is CASKKSRDSYEQYF. Written as DNA, the CDR3 is TGTGCCAGCAAGAAGTCTAGAGACTCCTACGAGCAGTACTTC.

The rearrangement joins TRBV18 to TRBJ2-2, with a weak D call TRBD2 (5 bases). Germline assignment: CDR1 KGHSH and CDR2 LQKENI. This CDR3 has 14 amino acids. V was clipped by 5 bases and J by 8 bases, with 15 bases between them. CDR3 DNA sequence: TGTGCCAGCTCATCCGGACTCCCTCTTGGGGAGCTGTTTTTT. Translated, it gives CASSSGLPLGELFF.

This clone is medium-sized. The CDR3 sequence is CASSSKQGSSYEQYF. DNA of the CDR3: TGTGCCAGCAGTTCGAAACAGGGGAGCTCCTACGAGCAGTACTTC. The chain uses TRBV27 and TRBJ2-7; 7 bases align to TRBD1. The J segment lost 0 bases and the V segment lost 4 bases, leaving 6 bases of the junction unmatched. Germline V CDR1 and CDR2: MNHEY, SMNVEV (reference sequence). The CDR3 sequence is 15 residues long.

This clone was detected a few times. The junction departs from the called germline gene at one end, perhaps through a read error. The chain couples TRBV19 to TRBJ1-2, with 10 bases identical to TRBD1. The CDR3 is 15 residues long. Germline CDR1 LNHDA, CDR2 SQIVND (reference sequence). CDR3 sequence (DNA): TGTGCCAGTAGTATTAGCTACGTGACAGGGGGCGTCTACACCTTT. Translation: CASSISYVTGGVYTF. The whole variable domain, filled in from reference TRBV19 and TRBJ1-2, reads DGGITQSPKYLFRKEGQNVTLSCEQNLNHDAMYWYRQDPGQGLRLIYYSQIVNDFQKGDIAEGYSVSREKKESFPLTVTSAQKNPTAFYLCASSISYVTGGVYTFGSGTRLTVV.

This clone appeared a few times. The J gene is TRBJ1-5, the V gene TRBV28, with 9 bases aligning to TRBD1. The CDR3 spans 16 residues. Germline V gene sequence: CDR1 MDHEN, CDR2 SYDVKM. Trimming cost V 7 bases and J 5 bases; bases outside gene matches: 12. CDR3: CASTDGGTGRYQPQHF. The CDR3 nucleotides read TGTGCCAGCACCGATGGAGGGACAGGGCGTTATCAGCCCCAGCATTTT.

The sample holds many counts of this clone. The gene calls are TRBV19 and TRBJ2-5, with no clear D. From germline, CDR1 is LNHDA and CDR2 SQIVND (reference sequence). The CDR3 length is 16 residues. V lost 5 bases to trimming and J lost 5 bases, with 21 bases between them. The CDR3, as DNA: TGTGCCAGTAGTTCGGAAGTACGCCCGGCCGGGGAGACCCAGTACTTC. Its translation: CASSSEVRPAGETQYF.

This clone was picked up many times. The chain uses TRBV11-2 and TRBJ1-3; D may be TRBD1 (5 bases). There are 15 residues in the CDR3. V was shortened by 2 bases and J by 5 bases, with 13 bases between the two germline ends. Germline V lookup: CDR1 SGHAT, CDR2 FQNNGV. The CDR3 region has the DNA TGTGCCAGCAGCTTACATGCATCGGGGCGAAACACCATATATTTT. It yields the protein CASSLHASGRNTIYF. Looking up the rest from reference TRBV11-2 and TRBJ1-3 gives the full variable domain: EAGVAQSPRYKIIEKRQSVAFWCNPISGHATLYWYQQILGQGPKLLIQFQNNGVVDDSQLPKDRFSAERLKGVDSTLKIQPAKLEDSAVYLCASSLHASGRNTIYFGEGSWLTVV.

The rearrangement links TRBV5-1 to TRBJ1-2; tentatively, D is TRBD1 (5 bases). Trimming left V 4 bases short and J 2 bases short, with 21 bases between. The CDR3 runs to 17 residues. Germline lookup yields CDR1 SGHRS and CDR2 YFSETQ. The CDR3 nucleotides read TGCGCCAGCAGCCCCCGGTTGGGAGGGGATGCCAACTATGGCTACACCTTC. This sequence encodes CASSPRLGGDANYGYTF.

This clone was detected ten times or more. The J gene is TRBJ1-2, the V gene TRBV11-2, with a weak D call TRBD1 (6 bases). This CDR3 contains 18 residues. CDR1 and CDR2 (germline): SGHAT, FQNNGV. Trimming stripped 0 bases from V and 4 bases from J, with 21 bases between. The DNA of the CDR3 is TGTGCCAGCAGCTTAGAATACTTTGGTCAGGGGAAGGGCTATGGCTACACCTTC. Encoded protein: CASSLEYFGQGKGYGYTF.